A single TCR beta chain is shown here with its context. Its antigen is not known. Sample time point: blood from clinic visit 5 months post-surgery; TSC patient then seizure free. V gave up 0 bases and J gave up 4 bases, with 13 bases separating them. Per germline, CDR1 SGHDT and CDR2 YYEEEE. The length of the CDR3 is 15 residues. The data were obtained in a study of brain T cells in children with intractable seizures. Study-level points and caveats: Absence of clones before surgery may stem from lower sequencing depth.

Some clones are missing from TCRdb's copy, which holds only in-frame ones; the method was immunoSEQ multiplex PCR. The sample lists 300,000 to 400,000 clones, over 90% occurring once. Material: peripheral blood, obtained roughly 5 months after surgery. The TCR was taken from a boy in the first two years of life with tuberous sclerosis and intractable seizures. V gene TRBV5-6 combines with J gene TRBJ1-2; D gene uncertain. Written as DNA, the CDR3 is TGTGCCAGCAGCTTGGGTGGACGGCAACTCTATGGCTACACCTTC. Amino acids: CASSLGGRQLYGYTF.